The 29 T cell receptor beta chains given below trace back to one sample, sequenced in a study of blood T cell repertoires in COVID-19. The data were produced by immunoSEQ multiplex PCR, yet TCRdb's version contains in-frame clones alone and is incomplete. The sample holds around 280,000 clones, over 80% seen once. The sequenced material came from peripheral blood. The receptors here all came from a woman in her forties or fifties with active or convalescent COVID-19.

This sequence joins TRBV5-5 and TRBJ2-2, with 7 bases aligning to TRBD2. The CDR3 totals 16 residues. Germline CDR1 is SGHKS and CDR2 is YYEKEE (reference sequence). The junction had 9 bases not matched to a gene; V was cut back by 1 base and J by 6 bases. CDR3: CASSLLGGSSAGELFF. DNA of the CDR3: TGTGCCAGCAGCTTGTTGGGGGGGTCTTCCGCCGGGGAGCTGTTTTTT.

In this sample, this clone turned up a few times. The CDR3 loop reads CASTSKGGNTEAFF. CDR3 DNA sequence: TGTGCCAGCACTTCTAAAGGGGGGAACACTGAAGCTTTCTTT. The chain employs TRBV6-5 and TRBJ1-1, with D maybe TRBD1 (6 bases). The CDR3 length is 14 residues. The germline V and J ends were trimmed by 7 bases and 1 base, with 13 bases remaining between them. The germline gives CDR1 MNHEY, CDR2 SVGAGI.

This clone showed up just a few times. V is TRBV6-5 and J is TRBJ1-2; D uncertain. The CDR3 has 14 residues. The germline CDR1 and CDR2 sequences are MNHEY and SVGAGI. The ends were cut back, 5 bases at V and 4 bases at J, with 14 bases in the middle. CDR3 protein: CASSLRTDSYGYTF. CDR3 bases: TGTGCCAGCAGTCTTAGGACTGATTCCTATGGCTACACCTTC.

The rearrangement links TRBV6-1 to TRBJ1-2; a weak D match, TRBD1 (5 bases). V lost 3 bases and J lost 4, with 9 bases in between. This CDR3 has 13 residues. Germline assignment: CDR1 MNHNS and CDR2 SASEGT. The CDR3 loop is CASSESGLYGYTF. CDR3 in DNA: TGTGCCAGCAGTGAGTCGGGACTCTATGGCTACACCTTC.

As regards this clone: Other DNA sequences in the same sample also yield this CDR3. The rearrangement joins TRBV15 to TRBJ2-7; TRBD1 matches at 11 bases. V was pared by 0 bases and J by 5 bases, with 3 bases of the junction left unmatched. Looked up from germline, CDR1 is LNHNV and CDR2 is YYDKDF (reference sequence). The CDR3 runs to 15 residues. This CDR3 reads CATSREGTGGDEQYF. The CDR3 DNA is TGTGCCACCAGCAGAGAAGGGACAGGGGGTGACGAGCAGTACTTC.

The chain links TRBV7-9 to TRBJ1-4; a weak D match, TRBD1 (5 bases). V lost 0 bases, J lost 8 bases, and 13 bases lay in between. CDR3 length: 15 amino acids. Germline assignment: CDR1 SEHNR and CDR2 FQNEAQ (reference sequence). Written as DNA, the CDR3 is TGTGCCAGCAGCTTAGCGGGGTCAACAGGAGAAAAACTGTTTTTT. Amino acids: CASSLAGSTGEKLFF.

This clone was recorded only once. This chain connects TRBV11-2 to TRBJ2-5; the D gene is possibly TRBD2 (6 bases). The CDR3 contains 14 residues. V lost 4 bases and J 5 bases, leaving 14 bases between the germline ends. Germline CDR1 and CDR2: SGHAT and FQNNGV. This chain's CDR3 is CASSSWEAGETQYF. CDR3 in DNA: TGTGCCAGCAGCTCCTGGGAGGCTGGGGAGACCCAGTACTTC.

The rearrangement links TRBV2 to TRBJ2-7; TRBD1 aligns across 7 bases. The germline V gene encodes CDR1 SNHLY and CDR2 FYNNEI. The CDR3 runs to 14 residues. The ends lost 6 bases at V and 0 bases at J; junction bases unmatched: 5. Here the CDR3 DNA reads TGTGCCAGCAGCGCGACAGGGTTCTCCTACGAGCAGTACTTC. It specifies CASSATGFSYEQYF.

The chain recombines TRBV6-5 with TRBJ1-3; D perhaps matches TRBD1 (6 bases). The CDR3 runs to 15 residues. V lost 5 bases to trimming and J lost 4 bases, with 15 bases between them. CDR1 is MNHEY, CDR2 SVGAGI, per germline. CDR3 in amino acids: CASSLTGGLGNTIYF. CDR3 coding DNA: TGTGCCAGCAGTCTTACCGGGGGGCTCGGAAACACCATATATTTT.

This chain links TRBV19 with TRBJ1-1; D ambiguous. The germline V gene encodes CDR1 LNHDA and CDR2 SQIVND (reference sequence). This CDR3 is 13 amino acids long. V gave up 7 bases and J gave up 5 bases, with 14 bases separating them. CDR3 DNA sequence: TGTGCCAGTACTAGAAAAACGGTGACTGAAGCTTTCTTT. This encodes CASTRKTVTEAFF.

This rearrangement joins TRBV28 to TRBJ1-5; no clear D gene. The CDR3 has 18 amino acids. V gave up 2 bases and J gave up 0 bases, with 17 bases separating them. The V gene's germline CDR1 is MDHEN and CDR2 SYDVKM. The CDR3 is CASSLSFEGPYSNQPQHF. In nucleotides, the CDR3 is TGTGCCAGCAGTTTAAGTTTCGAGGGTCCCTATAGCAATCAGCCCCAGCATTTT. The full variable domain, completed using reference TRBV28 and TRBJ1-5, is DVKVTQSSRYLVKRTGEKVFLECVQDMDHENMFWYRQDPGLGLRLIYFSYDVKMKEKGDIPEGYSVSREKKERFSLILESASTNQTSMYLCASSLSFEGPYSNQPQHFGDGTRLSIL.

This clone was seen many times. The rearrangement uses TRBV2 and TRBJ1-5; 10 nucleotides match TRBD1. Trimming removed 5 bases from V and 5 bases from J; junction bases left unmatched: 3. Germline V gives CDR1 SNHLY, CDR2 FYNNEI. The CDR3 extends over 14 amino acids. The DNA for the CDR3 is TGTGCCAGCAGTCGACAGGGGGCTTATCAGCCCCAGCATTTT. Encoded protein: CASSRQGAYQPQHF.

Concerning this clone itself: A read error may produce the germline difference seen at one junction end. This chain connects TRBV6-5 to TRBJ1-2; D remains unclear. From germline, CDR1 is MNHEY and CDR2 SVGAGI. CDR3 length: 11 residues. The CDR3 coding sequence is TGTGCCAGCAATTACAGTGGCGGCTACACCTTC. It codes for CASNYSGGYTF.

The chain recombines TRBV7-2 with TRBJ2-7, with 9 positions matching TRBD1. CDR3 length: 14 residues. The ends lost 1 base at V and 2 bases at J; junction bases unmatched: 0. Germline CDR1 SGHTA, CDR2 FQGNSA. The CDR3 protein is CASSLGQGAYEQYF. In nucleotides, the CDR3 is TGTGCCAGCAGCTTAGGACAGGGGGCCTACGAGCAGTACTTC.

This chain uses TRBV28 with TRBJ2-7; 7 bases map to TRBD2. The length of the CDR3 is 18 residues. From germline, CDR1 is MDHEN and CDR2 SYDVKM. V shed 6 bases, J shed 3 bases, and the junction held 20 bases outside the gene matches. DNA for the CDR3: TGTGCCAGCAGCCTCCCCCCGGGACTACAAATCGTGAACTACGAGCAGTACTTC. Protein sequence: CASSLPPGLQIVNYEQYF.

This clone was observed once. Other DNA variants within this sample encode the same CDR3. CDR3 residues: CASSLSSYEQYF. CDR3 sequence (DNA): TGTGCCAGCAGCTTATCCTCGTACGAGCAGTACTTC. The chain is built from TRBV7-9 and TRBJ2-7; D unresolved. Germline assignment: CDR1 SEHNR and CDR2 FQNEAQ (reference sequence). With 2 bases removed from V and 4 bases from J, the gap between germline ends came to 6 bases. CDR3 length: 12 residues.

The V and J genes are TRBV30 and TRBJ1-2; weak D call: TRBD1 (5 bases). CDR1 is GTSNPN, CDR2 SVGIG, per germline (reference sequence). V was cut by 6 bases and J by 7 bases, with 15 bases left in between. There are 12 residues in the CDR3. The CDR3 nucleotides read TGTGCCTGCTCCCGTCAGGGAAGTGGCTACACCTTC. As protein: CACSRQGSGYTF. The whole variable domain, filled in from reference TRBV30 and TRBJ1-2, reads SQTIHQWPATLVQPVGSPLSLECTVEGTSNPNLYWYRQAAGRGLQLLFYSVGIGQISSEVPQNLSASRPQDRQFILSSKKLLLSDSGFYLCACSRQGSGYTFGSGTRLTVV.

The V call is TRBV5-1, the J call TRBJ1-3; 9 bases align to TRBD1. Germline V gene sequence: CDR1 SGHRS, CDR2 YFSETQ. Trimming removed 4 bases from V and 3 bases from J; junction bases left unmatched: 8. The CDR3 spans 16 residues. This chain's CDR3 is CASSPGTGNFGNTIYF. CDR3 in DNA: TGCGCCAGCAGCCCCGGGACAGGGAACTTTGGAAACACCATATATTTT.

Only one count was recorded for this clone. The rearrangement uses TRBV2 and TRBJ2-2; tentative D call: TRBD1 (5 bases). V gave up 4 bases and J gave up 3 bases, with 12 bases separating them. CDR3 length: 15 amino acids. Germline-derived CDR1 and CDR2 are SNHLY and FYNNEI. As DNA, the CDR3 is TGTGCCAGCAGTGTGGTAGGGGTTGACACCGGGGAGCTGTTTTTT. This sequence encodes CASSVVGVDTGELFF.

This sequence joins TRBV29-1 and TRBJ2-1; 8 bases are a match to TRBD1. The ends lost 7 bases at V and 2 bases at J; junction bases unmatched: 10. This CDR3 is built from 15 residues. Germline loops: CDR1 SQVTM, CDR2 ANQGSEA. CDR3 sequence: CSAKSGQGPYNEQFF. CDR3 DNA sequence: TGCAGCGCCAAATCCGGACAGGGCCCCTACAATGAGCAGTTCTTC.

This clone was seen just once. V usage is TRBV6-5 and J usage is TRBJ1-1, with D unclear. Trimming removed 7 bases at V and 4 bases at J, with 16 bases between. The germline gives CDR1 MNHEY, CDR2 SVGAGI. There are 14 residues in the CDR3. CDR3 residues: CASTLGAGVTEAFF. The CDR3 DNA sequence: TGTGCCAGCACCCTGGGTGCCGGGGTCACTGAAGCTTTCTTT.

This clone was found once. The chain is built from TRBV18 and TRBJ1-1; possible D gene TRBD1, 5 bases. Germline V gene sequence: CDR1 KGHSH, CDR2 LQKENI. With 2 bases removed from V and 5 bases from J, the gap between germline ends came to 24 bases. This CDR3 is 18 amino acids long. CDR3 region: CASSPTLRGETPKTEAFF. CDR3 DNA: TGTGCCAGCTCACCAACCTTGCGGGGCGAAACCCCGAAGACTGAAGCTTTCTTT.

About this clone: The sample carries other DNA sequences with the same CDR3. This rearrangement joins TRBV7-9 to TRBJ1-2, with no clear D. The ends were cut back, 4 bases at V and 5 bases at J, with 8 bases in the middle. Germline V lookup: CDR1 SEHNR, CDR2 FQNEAQ (reference sequence). CDR3 length: 12 amino acids. CDR3: CASSSSGYGYTF. Here the CDR3 DNA reads TGTGCCAGCAGCTCATCAGGATATGGCTACACCTTC.

The chain couples TRBV25-1 to TRBJ1-4; 7 positions agree with TRBD1. This CDR3 is built from 13 residues. The germline gives CDR1 MGHDK, CDR2 SYGVNS. Trimming removed 8 bases from V and 3 bases from J; junction bases left unmatched: 3. The CDR3 loop reads CASEDRSNEKLFF. For the CDR3, the DNA is TGTGCCAGCGAGGACAGGTCTAATGAAAAACTGTTTTTT.

This chain links TRBV10-3 with TRBJ2-1, with 11 bases identical to TRBD2. The trim removed 3 bases at V and 6 bases at J, leaving 4 bases unmatched. This CDR3 is built from 15 residues. Germline values: CDR1 ENHRY, CDR2 SYGVKD. For the CDR3, the DNA is TGTGCCATCAGTGATTCCGGGACTAGCGGCAATGAGCAGTTCTTC. This translates into CAISDSGTSGNEQFF.

The rearrangement uses TRBV3-1 (or the pseudogene TRBV3-2) and TRBJ2-1; 14 positions agree with TRBD2. The germline gives CDR1 LGHDT, CDR2 YNNKEL (reference sequence). The CDR3 loop spans 15 amino acids. V was pared by 4 bases and J by 8 bases, with 4 bases of the junction left unmatched. DNA for the CDR3: TGTGCCAGCAGCCCAGGACTAGCGGGAGGCCATGAGCAGTTCTTC. Its protein product is CASSPGLAGGHEQFF.

The chain combines TRBV5-1 with TRBJ2-5; 11 bases align to TRBD2. Germline CDR1 and CDR2: SGHRS and YFSETQ. With 4 bases clipped from V and 7 bases from J, the junction kept 12 bases outside the gene matches. The CDR3 is 16 residues long. The chain's CDR3 is CASSQINSGRARTQYF. As DNA, the CDR3 is TGCGCCAGCAGCCAAATAAATAGCGGGAGGGCGAGGACCCAGTACTTC.

The V call is TRBV10-2, the J call TRBJ2-3; no reliable D call. Between the trimmed V and J ends, which lost 3 bases and 5 bases, there was a span of 3 bases. CDR3 size: 11 residues. Germline V gives CDR1 WSHSY, CDR2 SAAADI. CDR3 loop: CASSDKDTQYF. CDR3 DNA: TGCGCCAGCAGTGATAAAGATACGCAGTATTTT.

This clone was picked up one time. V is TRBV7-2 and J is TRBJ2-3; 9 bases are shared with TRBD2. In germline, CDR1 is SGHTA, CDR2 FQGNSA. This CDR3 spans 17 amino acids. V lost 2 bases and J lost 2; bases outside the gene matches: 8. The CDR3 sequence is CASSLSAAGGATDTQYF. The DNA of the CDR3 is TGTGCCAGCAGCTTATCAGCCGCGGGGGGGGCCACAGATACGCAGTATTTT.